This TCR beta chain came from a study of naive and memory T cell subsets. The V gene lost 0 bases and the J gene lost 8 bases, with 2 bases spanning the gap. The CDR3 consists of 11 residues. Germline assignment: CDR1 LGHNA and CDR2 YSLEER. Study-wide results and limits: Possibly reflecting memory cells re-expressing CD45RA, a few larger clonotypes occurred in naive repertoires, especially CD8.

Both TRBC1 and TRBC2 were covered by a beta constant-region primer of two equimolar oligonucleotides. Four rounds of PCR amplified the ligated cDNA using nested alpha and beta constant-region primers plus SP2. TCRdb independently ran MiXCR on the UMI-ligation and nested PCR reads; one entry per CDR3 protein. The profile shows some 110,000 distinct CDR3 sequences, 13% to 15% of them singletons. In its sample, this clonotype was seen a few times. The antigen is unknown. The gene calls are TRBV4-3 and TRBJ2-4, with D hard to call. The specimen was naive CD8+ T cells from blood. The clonotype originates from a human donor in good health. CDR3 nucleotide sequence: TGCGCCAGCAGCCAAGATTACATTCAGTACTTC. It encodes CASSQDYIQYF.